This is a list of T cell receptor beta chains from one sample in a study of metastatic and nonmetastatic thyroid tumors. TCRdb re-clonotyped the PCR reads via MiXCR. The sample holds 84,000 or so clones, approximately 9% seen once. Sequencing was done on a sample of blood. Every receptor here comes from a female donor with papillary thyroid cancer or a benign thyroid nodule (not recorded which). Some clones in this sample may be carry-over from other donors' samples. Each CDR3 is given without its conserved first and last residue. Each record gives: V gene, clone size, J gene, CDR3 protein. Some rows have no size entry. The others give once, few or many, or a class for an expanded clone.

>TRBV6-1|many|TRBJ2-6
ASRVGGSGANVLT
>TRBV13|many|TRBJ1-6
ASSLMTYSPLH
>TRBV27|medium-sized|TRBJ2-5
ASSLFSGKETQY
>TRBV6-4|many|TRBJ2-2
ASSDSGGVANTGELF
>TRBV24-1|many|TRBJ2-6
ATSTQAGANVLT
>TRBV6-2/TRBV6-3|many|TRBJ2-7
ASTTTPDGPYEQY
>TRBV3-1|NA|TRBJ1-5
ASSQTAGGNQPQH
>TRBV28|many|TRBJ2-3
ASSGAGQEKRTDTQY
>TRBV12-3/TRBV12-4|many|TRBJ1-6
ASSPGPGANSPLH
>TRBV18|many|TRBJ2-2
ASSRQGYTGELF
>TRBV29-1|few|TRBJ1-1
SVTPRDAEAF
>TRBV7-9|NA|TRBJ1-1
ASNEQGARNTEAF
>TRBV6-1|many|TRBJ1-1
ASSLTGELNTEAF
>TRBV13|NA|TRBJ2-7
ASSPNPGLADYEQY